This T cell receptor beta chain is drawn from a study of blood T cell repertoires in COVID-19. Clones were read by immunoSEQ multiplex PCR, and TCRdb kept only the in-frame ones, dropping some. Here the sample spans about 120,000 clones, approximately 78% being singletons. The CDR3 spans 16 residues. Germline V CDR1 and CDR2: MDHEN, SYDVKM. Germline trimming cut 3 bases from V and 1 base from J; bases unmatched to any gene: 4. Sequences were obtained from peripheral blood. This clonotype was obtained from a man in his 70s with acute or convalescent COVID-19. J is TRBJ2-2 and V is TRBV28, with 8 positions matching TRBD1. The CDR3 DNA reads as TGTGCCAGCAGTTTTCCCGGGACAGGGAACACCGGGGAGCTGTTTTTT. It encodes CASSFPGTGNTGELFF.